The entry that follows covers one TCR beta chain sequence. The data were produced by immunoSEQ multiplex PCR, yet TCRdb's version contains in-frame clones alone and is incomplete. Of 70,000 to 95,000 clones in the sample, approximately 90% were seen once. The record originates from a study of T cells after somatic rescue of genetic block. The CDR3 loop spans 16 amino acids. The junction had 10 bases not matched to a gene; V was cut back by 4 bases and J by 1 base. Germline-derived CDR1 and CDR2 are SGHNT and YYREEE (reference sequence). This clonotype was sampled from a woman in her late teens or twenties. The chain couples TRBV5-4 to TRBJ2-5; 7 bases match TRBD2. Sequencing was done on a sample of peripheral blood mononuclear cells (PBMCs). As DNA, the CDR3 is TGTGCCAGCAGCCCCATCAGCGGGGCCATCCAAGAGACCCAGTACTTC. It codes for CASSPISGAIQETQYF. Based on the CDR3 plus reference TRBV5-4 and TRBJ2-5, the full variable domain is ETGVTQSPTHLIKTRGQQVTLRCSSQSGHNTVSWYQQALGQGPQFIFQYYREEENGRGNFPPRFSGLQFPNYSSELNVNALELDDSALYLCASSPISGAIQETQYFGPGTRLLVL.